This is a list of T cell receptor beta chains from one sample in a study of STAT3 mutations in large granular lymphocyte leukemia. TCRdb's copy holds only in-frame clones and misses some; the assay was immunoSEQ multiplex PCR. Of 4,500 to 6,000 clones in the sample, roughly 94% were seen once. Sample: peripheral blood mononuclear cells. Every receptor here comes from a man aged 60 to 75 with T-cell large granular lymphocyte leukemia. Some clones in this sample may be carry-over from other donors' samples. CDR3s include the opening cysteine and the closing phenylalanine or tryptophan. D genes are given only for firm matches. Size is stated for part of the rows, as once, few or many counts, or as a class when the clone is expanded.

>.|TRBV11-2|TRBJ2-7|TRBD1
TGTGCCAGCAGCTCCGCTACGGGACAGGTCTACGAGCAGTACTTC
CASSSATGQVYEQYF
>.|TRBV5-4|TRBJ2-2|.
TGTGCCAGCAGCTTGGATGACACCGGGGAGCTGTTTTTT
CASSLDDTGELFF
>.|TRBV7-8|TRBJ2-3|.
TGTGCCAGCAGCTCCTGGGACGGTCAGGACGATACGCAGTATTTT
CASSSWDGQDDTQYF
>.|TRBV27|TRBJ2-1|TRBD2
TGTGCCAGCAGCTCCACTAGCGCGGGTGAGCAGTTCTTC
CASSSTSAGEQFF
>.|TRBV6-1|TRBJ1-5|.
TGTGCCAGCAGTGAAAGCGGGCAGCCCCAGCATTTT
CASSESGQPQHF
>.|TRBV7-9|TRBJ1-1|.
TGTGCCAGCAGTCCGGTATGGGGGAACACTGAAGCTTTCTTT
CASSPVWGNTEAFF
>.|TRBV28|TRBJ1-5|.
TGTGCCAGCACCTTTAGGTCGGGGGCCGAACAGCCCCAGCATTTT
CASTFRSGAEQPQHF
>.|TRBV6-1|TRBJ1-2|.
TGTGCCAGCAGTGCCTCGGGGCAGTCTGGGGGCTACACCTTC
CASSASGQSGGYTF
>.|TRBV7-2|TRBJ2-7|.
TGTGCCAGCAGCTTAGTGGGGTACGAGCAGTACTTC
CASSLVGYEQYF
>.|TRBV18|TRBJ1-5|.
TGTGCCAGCTCACCGGCTAGGGGCAATCAGCCCCAGCATTTT
CASSPARGNQPQHF
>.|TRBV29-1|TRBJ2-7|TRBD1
TGCAGCGTAACTACAGGGGGCTCCTACGAGCAGTACTTC
CSVTTGGSYEQYF
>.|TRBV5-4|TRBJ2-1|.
TGTGCCAGCAGCTCCCCGAGCTCCTACAATGAGCAGTTCTTC
CASSSPSSYNEQFF
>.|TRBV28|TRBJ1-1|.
TGTGCCAGCAGTTCCGCTACCACAGGGCGCACTGAAGCTTTCTTT
CASSSATTGRTEAFF
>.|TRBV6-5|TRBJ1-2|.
TGTGCCAGCGGGCTTAGTGGGGGCTACACCTTC
CASGLSGGYTF
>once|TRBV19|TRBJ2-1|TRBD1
TGTGCCAGTAGTACTCTGAGTAGAGGACAGGGGGCCGATGAGCAGTTCTTC
CASSTLSRGQGADEQFF
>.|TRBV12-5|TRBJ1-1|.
TGTGCTAGTGGTCAGAGACAGGTGGGGACTGAAGCTTTCTTT
CASGQRQVGTEAFF
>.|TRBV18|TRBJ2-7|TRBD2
TGTGCCAGCTCATCGACTAGCGGGTACGAGCAGTACTTC
CASSSTSGYEQYF
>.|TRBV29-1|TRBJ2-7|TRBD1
TGCAGCGTTGCGACCGGGACAGGGGCCGAGCAGTACTTC
CSVATGTGAEQYF
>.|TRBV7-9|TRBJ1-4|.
TGTGCCAGCAGCCAGACACCAAATCATGAAAAACTGTTTTTT
CASSQTPNHEKLFF
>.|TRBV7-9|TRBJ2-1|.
TGTGCCAGCAGCTTAGGGGGGGATGAGCAGTTCTTC
CASSLGGDEQFF
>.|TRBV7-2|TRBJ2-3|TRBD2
TGTGCCAGCAGCTTAGTCACTGACACTAGCGGGAGGGGTACGCAGTATTTT
CASSLVTDTSGRGTQYF
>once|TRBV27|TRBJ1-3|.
TGTGCCAGCAGTTTGGGCTTAGGAAACACCATATATTTT
CASSLGLGNTIYF
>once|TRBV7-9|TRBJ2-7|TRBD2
TGTGCCAGCAGCTTACCGGACGGCAGACTAGCGTACGAGCAGTACTTC
CASSLPDGRLAYEQYF
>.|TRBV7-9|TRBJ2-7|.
TGTGCCAGCAGCTTAGTCCTCAGCGCACCTTCCTACGAGCAGTACTTC
CASSLVLSAPSYEQYF
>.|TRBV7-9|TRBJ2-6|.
TGTGCCAGCGACTCTGGGGCCAACGTCCTGACTTTC
CASDSGANVLTF
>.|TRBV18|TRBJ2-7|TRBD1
TGTGCCAGCTCACTATCCGGACAGGGTTTGTATGAGCAGTACTTC
CASSLSGQGLYEQYF
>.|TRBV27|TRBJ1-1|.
TGTGCCAGCAGTTTTCGGGGAGAAACGACTGAAGCTTTCTTT
CASSFRGETTEAFF
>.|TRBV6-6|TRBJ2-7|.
TGTGCCAGCAGTTACTCAAGGGAGCAGTACTTC
CASSYSREQYF
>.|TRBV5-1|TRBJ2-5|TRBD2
TGCGCCAGTTTTAGCGGGAGGGACCAAGAGACCCAGTACTTC
CASFSGRDQETQYF
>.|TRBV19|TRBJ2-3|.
TGTGCCAGTAGTAACCAAGGGCAAGATACGCAGTATTTT
CASSNQGQDTQYF
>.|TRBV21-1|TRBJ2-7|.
TGTGCCAGCCGCCGGGCTAGCGGCCGATCCTACGAGCAGTACTTC
CASRRASGRSYEQYF
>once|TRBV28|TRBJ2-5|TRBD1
TGTGCCACCTCGTTCAGGGGGTCGGAGACCCAGTACTTC
CATSFRGSETQYF
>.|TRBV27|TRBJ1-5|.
TGTGCCAGCGGAATTCGGGGTGGGGTTCAGCCCCAGCATTTT
CASGIRGGVQPQHF
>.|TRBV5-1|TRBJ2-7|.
TGCGCCAGCAGCTTGGGTGACAGGAACTACGAGCAGTACTTC
CASSLGDRNYEQYF
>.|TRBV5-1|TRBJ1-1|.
TGCGCCAGCAGCTTACGGGAAGGGTCTGAAGCTTTCTTT
CASSLREGSEAFF
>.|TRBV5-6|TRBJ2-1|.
TGTGCCAGCAGCTTGGACGGCAGAGCCTACAATGAGCAGTTCTTC
CASSLDGRAYNEQFF
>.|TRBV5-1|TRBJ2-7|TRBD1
TGCGCCAGCAACTTAGGGACAGGGTCTTCCTACGAGCAGTACTTC
CASNLGTGSSYEQYF
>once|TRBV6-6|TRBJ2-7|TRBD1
TGTGCCAGCAGTTACCCCACGACAGGGTTGCAAGAGCAGTACTTC
CASSYPTTGLQEQYF
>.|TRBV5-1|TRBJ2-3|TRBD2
TGCGCCAGCAGCGTAGGACTAGCGGGGCGCACCCTCACAGATACGCAGTATTTT
CASSVGLAGRTLTDTQYF
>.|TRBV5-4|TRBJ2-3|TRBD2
TGTGCCAGCAGCTTCGGTAGCGGGAGCGATACGCAGTATTTT
CASSFGSGSDTQYF
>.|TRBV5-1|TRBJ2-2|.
TGCGCCAGCAGCTTCAGACTAACCGGGGAGCTGTTTTTT
CASSFRLTGELFF
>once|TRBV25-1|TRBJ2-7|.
TGTGCCACCAGGGATCCCTACGAGCAGTACTTC
CATRDPYEQYF
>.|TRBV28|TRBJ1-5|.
TGTGCCAGCAGTTTCGGAGGGGATGGCAATCAGCCCCAGCATTTT
CASSFGGDGNQPQHF
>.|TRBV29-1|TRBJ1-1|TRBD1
TGCAGCGTTCGGACAGGGATGGACACTGAAGCTTTCTTT
CSVRTGMDTEAFF
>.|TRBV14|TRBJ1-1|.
TGTGCCAGCAGCCAAGAAAAGTGGGAGAACACTGAAGCTTTCTTT
CASSQEKWENTEAFF
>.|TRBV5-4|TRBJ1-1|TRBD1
TGTGCCAGCAGCAGTTACAGGGGAGCCGGGGCTGAAGCTTTCTTT
CASSSYRGAGAEAFF
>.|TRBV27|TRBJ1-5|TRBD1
TGTGCCAGCAGTTTATATCAGGGGGCGAATCAGCCCCAGCATTTT
CASSLYQGANQPQHF
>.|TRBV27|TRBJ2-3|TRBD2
TGTGCCAGGAAGCTAGCGGGAGGACCAGATACGCAGTATTTT
CARKLAGGPDTQYF
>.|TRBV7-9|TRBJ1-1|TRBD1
TGTGCCAGCAGCGCCTGGGCGGGACAGGGGACTGAAGCTTTCTTT
CASSAWAGQGTEAFF
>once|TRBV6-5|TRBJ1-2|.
TGTGCCAGCAGTTACTCGGAACAGGGCGATGGCTACACCTTC
CASSYSEQGDGYTF
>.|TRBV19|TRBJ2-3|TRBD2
TGTGCCAGTAGTTCACAGACTAGCGACACAGATACGCAGTATTTT
CASSSQTSDTDTQYF
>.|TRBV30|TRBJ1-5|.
TGTGCCTGGAGTGTACAACAGGGTCAGCCCCAGCATTTT
CAWSVQQGQPQHF
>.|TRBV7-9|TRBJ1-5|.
TGTGCCAGCAGCTTAGCCGACGGCGCCCAGCATTTT
CASSLADGAQHF
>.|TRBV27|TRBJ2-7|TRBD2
TGTGCCAGCAGTTTAAGTGCGGGAGGATACGAGCAGTACTTC
CASSLSAGGYEQYF
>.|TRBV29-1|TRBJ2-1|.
TGCAGCGTTGAAGATGCTACTCGTCGCGATGAGCAGTTCTTC
CSVEDATRRDEQFF
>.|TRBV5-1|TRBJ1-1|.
TGCGCCAGCAGCATACGAGGTGGGGGAAGGGTCAACACTGAAGCTTTCTTT
CASSIRGGGRVNTEAFF
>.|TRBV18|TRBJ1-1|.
TGTGCCAGCTCATCAGCAGGGGACACTGAAGCTTTCTTT
CASSSAGDTEAFF
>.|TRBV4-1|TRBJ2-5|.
TGCGCCGTCCTTCACGCCGGTCGAGAGACCCAGTACTTC
CAVLHAGRETQYF